The entry that follows covers one T cell receptor (beta chain) sequence. This record comes from a study of OX40 agonist ivuxolimab in advanced cancers. Germline loops: CDR1 LGHNA, CDR2 YNFKEQ. The CDR3 consists of 14 residues. V was pared by 2 bases and J by 4 bases, with 3 bases of the junction left unmatched. Profiling relied on immunoSEQ multiplex PCR, and the TCRdb table lists in-frame clones only, not all of them. This table has 35,000 to 55,000 clones, 65% to 85% appearing once. This sequence joins TRBV4-2 and TRBJ1-2; 8 positions agree with TRBD1. Specimen: CD4+ or CD8+ T cells sorted from blood, collected in a trial of the OX40 agonist ivuxolimab. This clonotype was obtained from an adult with an advanced solid tumor such as melanoma, head and neck, liver or kidney cancer. CDR3 bases: TGTGCCAGCAGCCAAAACAGGGGGGCCTATGGCTACACCTTC. Its translation is CASSQNRGAYGYTF.